This T cell receptor beta chain was recorded in a study of blood T cell repertoires in COVID-19 (dated by TCRdb to 2018 to 2020). The study in broad terms: Collaborator samples came from the United States, Italy and Spain and covered acute and convalescent phases of COVID-19. The material from the prospective study consisted of cDNA or gDNA derived from T cells, B-cell-depleted T cells, or PBMCs. Where available, HLA class I and class II types were obtained from metadata supplied by the sample provider rather than from assay-based typing. The repertoires were released in a freely available public database intended as a resource for research on the immune response to SARS-CoV-2. Deeply sampled blood TCRbeta repertoires from subjects exposed to, actively infected with, or recovered from COVID-19 were included in the dataset. The samples were drawn from the first 160 participants of the ongoing ImmuneRACE study and from 1,254 subjects provided by 6 global collaborators. A de-identified subject ID, COVID-19 status, age in years and sex were almost always included in the sample metadata.

TCRbeta CDR3 regions were amplified from genomic DNA by means of the immunoSEQ Assay, a bias-controlled multiplex PCR. Per the authors' processing: The number of nucleated cells in each sample was estimated by amplification of reference gene primers within the assay. To quantify the absolute abundance of each unique TCRbeta CDR3 rearrangement, sequence reads were collapsed and filtered. For each sample, productive Simpson clonality was calculated as the square root of Simpson's diversity index across productive rearrangements. Here the immuneACCESS table is served through TCRdb, limited to in-frame sequences with V and J called. Missing clones are a known gap in these copies; in checked studies unresolved V genes cover under half, and the rest lacks a known reason. V and J calls and clone size are given by that table; D and trimming were obtained from the DNA. Across this sample there are roughly 180,000 clones, with under 90% seen only once. Together, the top ten hold over 15% of the sample.

Participants in the prospective study were aged roughly 18 to 100 years, lived in about two dozen United States geographic areas, and enrolled through a virtual design. To assign participants to cohorts, the prospective study relied on clinical history that participants themselves reported in a screening survey and a study questionnaire. For ImmuneRACE Cohort 3, a participant was defined as recovered based on two consecutive negative NP/OP PCR tests, clearance by a healthcare professional, or resolution of symptoms. In the prospective study, mobile phlebotomists collected whole blood, serum and a nasopharyngeal or oropharyngeal swab from each participant. Over a roughly 2-month period, participants in the prospective study had the option of providing additional blood draws and questionnaires. Before DNA extraction, blood samples from the prospective study were shipped at room temperature or frozen.

As for this clone: What this receptor recognizes is not known. No base qualities exist here, and no much larger clone lies one base off it.

CDR1 MNHEY and CDR2 SMNVEV were looked up in the germline V gene (reference sequence). At the junction V is shortened by 5 bases and J by 3 bases, with 16 bases in between. The CDR3 has 15 amino acids, counting the end cysteine and phenylalanine. Just the 45-base CDR3 DNA is kept, in frame starting at base 1. Beyond this particular receptor, the publication reports: How much clinical and demographic metadata was included differed by source and by participant, and the metadata was provided uncurated.

Material for sequencing was PBMCs or T cells enriched from blood (not recorded which). The TCR was taken from a man aged 55 to 70 who had recovered from COVID-19. Recombination linked TRBV27 to TRBJ1-2; matching of 5 bases hints at TRBD1 as the D gene. The CDR3 region reads CASSLQGGGHYGYTF. The nucleotides read TGTGCCAGCAGTCTCCAGGGAGGAGGCCACTATGGCTACACCTTC.